This T cell receptor beta chain is from a study of cytomegalovirus exposure and HLA in healthy donors. Overall study context: The approximately 710 first-cohort repertoires and the 95 to 150 validation repertoires shared the same platform, a later analysis reported.

This table comes from immunoSEQ multiplex PCR, and its TCRdb copy is limited to in-frame clones, with some not included. The sample carries about 78,000 clones, almost 97% recorded once. Germline V gives CDR1 SNHLY, CDR2 FYNNEI. This CDR3 has 14 residues. V lost 7 bases and J lost 1, with 10 bases in between. Sequenced material: PBMCs. The V and J genes are TRBV2 and TRBJ2-2; D unresolved. The clonotype originates from a young man in good health and CMV-seropositive. The DNA of the CDR3 is TGTGCCAGCACCCCCAGATTGAACACCGGGGAGCTGTTTTTT. Protein product: CASTPRLNTGELFF.